This entry features one TCR beta chain sequence. This clone was seen ten or more times. This receptor's antigen is unknown. The record has no base qualities; no much larger clone is one base away. Samples from volunteer blood donors who had recovered from COVID-19 were contributed by a second Seattle source. The collaborating institutions used their own protocols to collect whole blood in K2EDTA tubes. Collaborator samples were shipped for TCRbeta analysis as frozen whole blood, isolated PBMCs, or DNA extracted from either sample type. The immunoSEQ Assay, a bias-controlled multiplex PCR, was used to amplify TCRbeta CDR3 regions from genomic DNA. The paper's processing steps were these. The number of nucleated cells in each sample was estimated from the amplification of reference gene primers within the assay. To quantify the absolute abundance of each unique TCRbeta CDR3 rearrangement, sequence reads were collapsed and filtered. Productive Simpson clonality was computed per sample as the square root of Simpson's diversity index over productive rearrangements. TCRdb re-hosts the immuneACCESS table, in-frame sequences only. Its copies lack some clones; in the studies checked, an unresolved V gene accounts for under half of them, and the cause for the rest is not known. D and trimming come from the DNA, and the V and J calls and clone size come from that table. This sample has roughly 140,000 clones in its table, and about four fifths of those were observed once. The ten biggest clones cover approximately 3.5% of the sample.

The germline V gene sets CDR1 to ENHRY and CDR2 to SYGVKD. The cysteine opens and the phenylalanine closes a CDR3 of 13 amino acids. CDR3 DNA only is kept here, 39 bases in frame from base 1. From V the trimming removes 4 bases and from J it removes 5 bases, while the gene matches leave 1 base of the junction unaccounted for. The sample originates from a study of blood T cell repertoires in COVID-19 (TCRdb year 2020). As for the study more broadly: Collaborator samples came from the United States, Italy and Spain and covered acute and convalescent phases of COVID-19. Sample metadata almost always included a de-identified subject ID, COVID-19 status, age in years and sex. A freely available public database, intended as a resource for researchers studying the immune response to SARS-CoV-2, is where the repertoires were released. Samples came from the ongoing ImmuneRACE study (first 160 participants) plus 1,254 subjects from 6 global collaborators. The dataset comprised deeply sampled blood TCRbeta repertoires from subjects exposed to, actively infected with, or recovered from COVID-19. The material from the prospective study consisted of cDNA or gDNA derived from T cells, B-cell-depleted T cells, or PBMCs. Where available, HLA class I and class II types were taken from metadata supplied by the sample provider and were not determined by assay-based typing.

The study at large found these results: The amount of clinical and demographic metadata varied by source and participant and was provided uncurated.

Rearrangement joined TRBV10-3 to TRBJ2-2; 7 junctional bases match TRBD1. This receptor was identified in a man between 65 and 85 years old who had recovered from COVID-19. Sequencing used peripheral blood. The base sequence is TGTGCCATCAGTGGCAGGGGGACCGGGGAGCTGTTTTTT. This sequence encodes CAISGRGTGELFF.